One sample yielded the 11 T cell receptor beta chains listed below, sequenced in a study of blood T cell repertoires in COVID-19. Assay used: immunoSEQ multiplex PCR; TCRdb lists only in-frame clones, some missing. The data hold about 170,000 clones, with about four fifths observed a single time. Sequencing was done on a sample of peripheral blood. The receptors were sampled from a woman in her seventies who had recovered from COVID-19.

V is TRBV6-4 and J is TRBJ2-3; 13 nucleotides line up with TRBD2. The V segment lost 6 bases and the J segment 4 bases; nucleotides outside the gene matches: 16. The CDR3 contains 19 residues. Germline lookup yields CDR1 MRHNA and CDR2 SNTAGT. The CDR3 region is CASSGARTSGSMGADTQYF. The CDR3 nucleotides are TGTGCCAGCAGCGGGGCTCGGACTAGCGGGAGTATGGGCGCAGATACGCAGTATTTT.

This chain links TRBV2 with TRBJ2-3; no clear D. The CDR3 extends over 14 amino acids. V lost 0 bases, J lost 2 bases, and 6 bases lay in between. Germline assignment: CDR1 SNHLY and CDR2 FYNNEI. The CDR3 sequence is CASSEAPDTDTQYF. The CDR3 DNA reads TGTGCCAGCAGTGAAGCCCCAGACACAGATACGCAGTATTTT.

This rearrangement joins TRBV6-5 to TRBJ1-2; TRBD1 matches at 7 bases. With 8 bases clipped from V and 6 bases from J, the junction kept 9 bases outside the gene matches. The CDR3 is made up of 13 amino acids. From germline, CDR1 is MNHEY and CDR2 SVGAGI. CDR3 DNA: TGTGCCAGCGGACTCGACAGGGTGGATGGCTACACCTTC. This translates into CASGLDRVDGYTF.

The chain is built from TRBV5-4 and TRBJ2-7, with 8 nucleotides matching TRBD2. After removal of 4 bases from V and 5 bases from J, the junction contained 14 bases not matched to a gene. The CDR3 has 16 residues. Germline V gene lookup returns CDR1 SGHNT and CDR2 YYREEE (reference sequence). The CDR3 reads CASSPRGGRTRDEQYF. The CDR3 bases are TGTGCCAGCAGCCCCCGTGGCGGGAGGACGCGGGACGAGCAGTACTTC.

This chain's CDR3 is CASSRPSGQGQYEQYF. CDR3 in DNA: TGTGCCAGCAGCCGCCCAAGTGGACAGGGGCAGTACGAGCAGTACTTC. V is TRBV5-4 and J is TRBJ2-7; TRBD1 matches 9 bases. Germline CDR1 and CDR2: SGHNT and YYREEE (reference sequence). The CDR3 runs 16 residues. With V trimmed by 4 bases and J by 4 bases, 12 bases remained unmatched.

The chain recombines TRBV23-1 with TRBJ1-5; D perhaps matches TRBD1 (5 bases). TRBV23-1 is sorted into the ORF group, with uncertain function. V lost 0 bases and J 5 bases, leaving 14 bases between the germline ends. This CDR3 is built from 16 residues. CDR3 loop: CASSQSGCAGHQPQHF. The DNA of the CDR3 is TGCGCCAGCAGTCAATCGGGCTGTGCAGGGCATCAGCCCCAGCATTTT.

The V gene is TRBV20-1, the J gene TRBJ2-7, with TRBD1 matching over 8 bases. This CDR3 spans 11 amino acids. In germline, CDR1 is DFQATT, CDR2 SNEGSKA (reference sequence). V shed 5 bases and J 6 bases; nucleotides not matched to a gene: 3. This CDR3 reads CSARQGLEQYF. CDR3 coding DNA: TGCAGTGCTCGACAGGGGCTCGAGCAGTACTTC.

The chain couples TRBV12-5 to TRBJ2-2, with TRBD2 identical over 13 bases. The CDR3 sequence is 17 residues long. V lost 1 base and J lost 4; bases outside the gene matches: 3. The germline gives CDR1 LGHNT, CDR2 FRNRAP. CDR3 in DNA: TGTGCTAGTGGTTTGGCGACTAGCGGGAGGATCACCGGGGAGCTGTTTTTT. As protein: CASGLATSGRITGELFF.

In this sample, this clone turned up once. The chain carries TRBV6-5 and TRBJ2-2; D is possibly TRBD1 (5 bases). This CDR3 spans 14 amino acids. From germline, CDR1 is MNHEY and CDR2 SVGAGI. Trimming cost V 7 bases and J 7 bases, with 16 bases left between them. The CDR3, as DNA: TGTGCCAGCATAATTCGGCTAGGGGTCGGGGAGCTGTTTTTT. It is translated as CASIIRLGVGELFF.

The rearrangement uses TRBV12-3 or TRBV12-4 and TRBJ1-1; 8 positions agree with TRBD1. The V segment lost 6 bases and the J segment 6 bases; nucleotides outside the gene matches: 6. CDR3 size: 13 residues. For the CDR3, the DNA is TGTGCCAGCAGCCCTCAGGGGGCACCTGAAGCTTTCTTT. It codes for CASSPQGAPEAFF.

This clone was found many times. The rearrangement uses TRBV6-5 and TRBJ2-7; the match to TRBD1 covers 8 bases. J was trimmed by 4 bases and V by 4 bases; bases with no gene match: 9. The germline CDR1 and CDR2 sequences are MNHEY and SVGAGI. CDR3 length: 15 residues. The CDR3 coding sequence is TGTGCCAGCAGTTTCGTCAGGGGGCGGTCTTACGAGCAGTACTTC. Protein: CASSFVRGRSYEQYF.